This T cell receptor beta chain stems from a study of CD8+ T cells in alopecia areata. RNA was isolated and reverse transcribed to cDNA, the sequencing template. Sequencing used immunoSEQ multiplex PCR; TCRdb keeps in-frame clones, though not all of them. The sample carries around 180,000 clones, more than 50% recorded once. Stated treatment: oral pan-JAK inhibitor, 5-10 mg twice daily. The sequences come from CD4+ T cells sorted from blood, collected at week 24, from a patient treated with tofacitinib. The TCR was taken from a human donor with alopecia areata.

In DNA, the CDR3 is TGTGCCAGCAGCTTTTTGGGACGAAGCTACGAGCAGTACTTC. Translating gives CASSFLGRSYEQYF. This rearrangement joins TRBV7-2 to TRBJ2-7, with D perhaps assigned TRBD1 or TRBD2 (5 bases each). The V gene's germline CDR1 is SGHTA and CDR2 FQGNSA. V dropped 3 bases and J dropped 3 bases, with 12 bases sitting between them. This CDR3 comprises 14 residues.